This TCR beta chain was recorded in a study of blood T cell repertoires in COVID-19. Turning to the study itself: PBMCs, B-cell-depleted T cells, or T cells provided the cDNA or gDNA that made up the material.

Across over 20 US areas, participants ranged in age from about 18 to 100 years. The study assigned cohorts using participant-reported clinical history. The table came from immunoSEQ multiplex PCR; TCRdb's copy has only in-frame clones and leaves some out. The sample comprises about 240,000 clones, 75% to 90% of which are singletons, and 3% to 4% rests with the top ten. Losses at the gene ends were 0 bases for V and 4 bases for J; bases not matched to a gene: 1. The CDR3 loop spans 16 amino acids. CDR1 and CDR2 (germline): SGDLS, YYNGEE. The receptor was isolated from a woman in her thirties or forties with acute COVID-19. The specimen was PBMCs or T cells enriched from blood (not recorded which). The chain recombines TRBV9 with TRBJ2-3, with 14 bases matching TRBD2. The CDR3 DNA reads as TGTGCCAGCAGCGTAGGACTAGCGGGAGGGGCAGATACGCAGTATTTT. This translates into CASSVGLAGGADTQYF.